These 13 T cell receptor beta chains were sequenced from one sample in a study of cytomegalovirus exposure and HLA in healthy donors. The PCR used 60 Vbeta and 13 Jbeta primers. The method was immunoSEQ multiplex PCR; TCRdb's version includes in-frame clones alone and lacks a portion of them. Altogether roughly 63,000 clones are present, roughly 73% being singletons, with the ten largest covering around 25%. Sequenced sample: PBMCs. These receptors all come from a woman aged 40 to 50 in good health and CMV-seropositive.

Only a few counts were recorded for this clone. The CDR3 is CASSLQSSYGYTF. CDR3 in DNA: TGTGCCAGCAGCTTACAAAGCTCCTATGGCTACACCTTC. The V and J genes are TRBV7-9 and TRBJ1-2; D not resolved. V dropped 2 bases and J dropped 4 bases, with 8 bases sitting between them. The CDR3 covers 13 residues. Germline V gives CDR1 SEHNR, CDR2 FQNEAQ (reference sequence). Supplemented by reference TRBV7-9 and TRBJ1-2, the full variable domain reads DTGVSQNPRHKITKRGQNVTFRCDPISEHNRLYWYRQTLGQGPEFLTYFQNEAQLEKSRLLSDRFSAERPKGSFSTLEIQRTEQGDSAMYLCASSLQSSYGYTFGSGTRLTVV.

This clone was detected only a few times. The chain links TRBV10-3 to TRBJ1-5, with a possible D match to TRBD1 (6 bases). V gave up 0 bases and J gave up 4 bases, with 13 bases separating them. Germline V gene lookup returns CDR1 ENHRY and CDR2 SYGVKD. This CDR3 is 16 amino acids long. CDR3 DNA sequence: TGTGCCATCAGTGAGTCGACAGGCGCGGTAAATCAGCCCCAGCATTTT. Protein sequence: CAISESTGAVNQPQHF.

The rearrangement joins TRBV19 to TRBJ2-7; 13 bases fit TRBD2. In germline, CDR1 is LNHDA, CDR2 SQIVND (reference sequence). The CDR3 totals 15 residues. V lost 7 bases to trimming and J lost 2 bases; unmatched junction nucleotides: 5. The CDR3 DNA sequence: TGTGCCAGTACCACACTAGCGGGGGGGACCTACGAGCAGTACTTC. This encodes CASTTLAGGTYEQYF.

The chain is built from TRBV19 and TRBJ1-2, with D perhaps matching TRBD1 (5 bases). Trimming pared 6 bases from V and 4 bases from J, leaving 12 bases between. This CDR3 is 13 amino acids long. Germline lookup yields CDR1 LNHDA and CDR2 SQIVND (reference sequence). The CDR3 loop is CASSAGILYGYTF. CDR3 nucleotide sequence: TGTGCCAGTAGCGCAGGGATACTCTATGGCTACACCTTC.

The CDR3 nucleotides are TGTGCCAGCAGTATCCTCGGTTTGGGCTTTGAAGCTTTCTTT. Residues: CASSILGLGFEAFF. The chain couples TRBV6-1 to TRBJ1-1; no reliable D call. The CDR3 contains 14 residues. The germline gives CDR1 MNHNS, CDR2 SASEGT. V was pared by 5 bases and J by 7 bases, with 17 bases between.

A remark on this clone: The DNA is left out, because the CDR3 cannot be placed on it with certainty; the CDR3 is given as TCRdb lists it. The chain joins TRBV6-5 to TRBJ1-2. Inclusive of both ends, the CDR3 amounts to 13 amino acids. The germline V gene has CDR1 MNHEY and CDR2 SVGAGI. The CDR3 sequence: CASSYSGVGSGTF.

The CDR3 protein is CASSVGAGMNTEAFF. Written as DNA, the CDR3 is TGTGCCAGCAGCGTAGGAGCAGGTATGAACACTGAAGCTTTCTTT. The V and J genes are TRBV9 and TRBJ1-1; D unresolved. This CDR3 spans 15 amino acids. Trimming removed 0 bases at V and 0 bases at J, with 9 bases between. Germline V gene data show CDR1 as SGDLS and CDR2 as YYNGEE.

The chain links TRBV5-1 to TRBJ2-2, with D possibly being TRBD1 (6 bases). This CDR3 has 16 residues. Germline V gene sequence: CDR1 SGHRS, CDR2 YFSETQ. Trimming stripped 2 bases from V and 0 bases from J, with 11 bases between. The CDR3 nucleotides are TGCGCCAGCAGCTTACAGGGCCACTCGAACACCGGGGAGCTGTTTTTT. It yields the protein CASSLQGHSNTGELFF.

Notes on this clone: Other DNA sequences within the sample encode an identical CDR3. The chain couples TRBV5-6 to TRBJ1-5; the match to TRBD1 covers 8 bases. The CDR3 is 15 amino acids. After removal of 1 base from V and 4 bases from J, the junction contained 4 bases not matched to a gene. CDR1 and CDR2 from the germline V gene are SGHDT and YYEEEE. CDR3 sequence (DNA): TGTGCCAGCAGCTTGACAGGGGGGTATAATCAGCCCCAGCATTTT. The encoded protein is CASSLTGGYNQPQHF.

The chain uses TRBV6-1 and TRBJ2-5, with D possibly being TRBD2 (7 bases). Matching the DNA end better, TRBJ2-7 makes the J call doubtful. The CDR3 length is 13 residues. Germline V gene data show CDR1 as MNHNS and CDR2 as SASEGT. In DNA, the CDR3 is TGTGCCAGCAACGGGGGGCCCTCCTACGAGCAGTACTTC. It codes for CASNGGPSYEQYF.

The rearrangement links TRBV4-1 to TRBJ1-1, with a tentative D call TRBD1 (6 bases). V lost 1 base and J 0 bases, leaving 9 bases between the germline ends. This CDR3 spans 15 amino acids. The germline V gene encodes CDR1 MGHRA and CDR2 YSYEKL. CDR3 nucleotide sequence: TGCGCCAGCAGCCAAGTTGGACAGCTGAACACTGAAGCTTTCTTT. Translation: CASSQVGQLNTEAFF.

The V call is TRBV5-4, the J call TRBJ2-7; D perhaps matches TRBD1 (6 bases). Germline V lookup: CDR1 SGHNT, CDR2 YYREEE (reference sequence). This CDR3 has 15 amino acids. Trimming stripped 4 bases from V and 1 base from J, with 15 bases between. The CDR3 here is CASSLAGGPSYEQYF. CDR3 in DNA: TGTGCCAGCAGCCTAGCTGGGGGCCCTTCCTACGAGCAGTACTTC.

The chain couples TRBV18 to TRBJ1-2; perhaps TRBD1 as D (5 bases). Between the trimmed V and J ends, which lost 3 bases and 0 bases, there was a span of 11 bases. The CDR3 covers 15 residues. Germline CDR1 KGHSH, CDR2 LQKENI. The CDR3 coding sequence is TGTGCCAGCTCACCCAAGGGGCAGGCTAACTATGGCTACACCTTC. This sequence encodes CASSPKGQANYGYTF.